This is a list of T cell receptor beta chains from one sample in a study of cytomegalovirus exposure and HLA in healthy donors. Sequenced by immunoSEQ multiplex PCR; TCRdb stores in-frame clones only, minus some. The data contain 100,000 or so clones, about 83% of them singletons. Material: PBMCs. These receptors came from a female donor in good health and CMV-seropositive. The CDR3 runs from the conserved cysteine through the conserved F or W. Fields, in order: V gene, J gene, D gene, clone size, CDR3 protein, CDR3 DNA. A D gene is named only where the DNA matches it firmly. Size values are once, few and many counts, or a class for expanded clones, and some rows have none.

>TRBV5-5|TRBJ2-2|TRBD1|few
CASSPGTGASGELFF
TGTGCCAGCAGCCCCGGGACAGGGGCGTCCGGGGAGCTGTTTTTT
>TRBV7-9|TRBJ2-7|TRBD1|NA
CASSPLGQTYEQYF
TGTGCCAGCAGCCCTCTGGGACAGACCTACGAGCAGTACTTC
>TRBV28|TRBJ2-3|NA|NA
CASSLTTRPDTQYF
TGTGCCAGCAGTTTAACGACTAGACCAGATACGCAGTATTTT
>TRBV6-5|TRBJ1-1|NA|NA
CASNQGLEAFF
TGTGCCAGCAATCAGGGTCTAGAAGCTTTCTTT
>TRBV27|TRBJ1-2|NA|NA
CASSLQGRDGYTF
TGTGCCAGCAGTTTGCAGGGAAGGGATGGCTACACCTTC
>TRBV21-1|TRBJ1-5|NA|NA
CASRRGDGSNQPQHF
TGTGCCAGCCGGCGTGGAGACGGAAGCAATCAGCCCCAGCATTTT
>TRBV6-5|TRBJ1-1|NA|few
CASSLGGRTAFF
TGTGCCAGCAGTTTGGGGGGGAGGACGGCTTTCTTT
>TRBV2|TRBJ1-1|TRBD1|NA
CASSSGQGTEAFF
TGTGCCAGCAGTTCTGGACAGGGCACTGAAGCTTTCTTT
>TRBV19|TRBJ1-3|TRBD1|NA
CASTRGQGSGNTIYF
TGTGCCAGTACTAGAGGACAGGGGAGTGGAAACACCATATATTTT
>TRBV19|TRBJ2-1|TRBD1|NA
CASSMGQGAYNEQFF
TGTGCCAGTAGTATGGGACAGGGGGCTTACAATGAGCAGTTCTTC
>TRBV2|TRBJ1-2|TRBD1|NA
CASREDRVDGYTF
TGTGCCAGCAGGGAGGACAGGGTTGATGGCTACACCTTC
>TRBV30|TRBJ2-3|NA|NA
CAWNSWAGMYTQYF
TGTGCCTGGAATTCGTGGGCGGGAATGTATACGCAGTATTTT
>TRBV5-4|TRBJ2-5|TRBD2|NA
CASSSGSGSGETQYF
TGTGCCAGCAGCTCCGGTAGCGGGAGCGGGGAGACCCAGTACTTC
>TRBV4-1|TRBJ2-7|NA|few
CASSPRTLRSPAYEQYF
TGCGCCAGCAGCCCCAGGACACTAAGGTCACCCGCCTACGAGCAGTACTTC
>TRBV6-1|TRBJ2-7|NA|NA
CASRLDSLTYEQYF
TGTGCCAGCAGGTTGGACAGTTTAACCTACGAGCAGTACTTC